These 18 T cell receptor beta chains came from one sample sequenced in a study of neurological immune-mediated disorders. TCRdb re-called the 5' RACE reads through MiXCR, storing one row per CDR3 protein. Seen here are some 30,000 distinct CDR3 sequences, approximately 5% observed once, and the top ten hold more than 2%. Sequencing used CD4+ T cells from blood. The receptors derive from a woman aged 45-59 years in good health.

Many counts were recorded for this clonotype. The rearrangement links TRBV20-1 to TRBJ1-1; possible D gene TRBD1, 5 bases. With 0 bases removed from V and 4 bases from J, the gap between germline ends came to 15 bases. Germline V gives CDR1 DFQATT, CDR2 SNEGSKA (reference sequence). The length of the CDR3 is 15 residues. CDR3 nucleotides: TGCAGTGCTAGAGATCCGGGACCTACTACCACTGAAGCTTTCTTT. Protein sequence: CSARDPGPTTTEAFF.

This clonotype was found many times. DNA for the CDR3: TGTGCCAGCAGTTTATATCGTCAGGCGAACACTGAAGCTTTCTTT. Its protein product is CASSLYRQANTEAFF. The chain joins TRBV28 to TRBJ1-1; D is uncertain. V was trimmed by 1 base and J by 1 base, leaving 10 bases between them. The germline V gene encodes CDR1 MDHEN and CDR2 SYDVKM. The CDR3 has 15 residues.

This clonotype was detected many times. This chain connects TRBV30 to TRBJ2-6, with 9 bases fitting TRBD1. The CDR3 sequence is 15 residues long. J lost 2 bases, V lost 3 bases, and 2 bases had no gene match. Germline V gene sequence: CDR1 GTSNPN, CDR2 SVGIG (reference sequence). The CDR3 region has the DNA TGTGCCTGGAGGACAGGGGGAGCTGGGGCCAACGTCCTGACTTTC. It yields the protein CAWRTGGAGANVLTF.

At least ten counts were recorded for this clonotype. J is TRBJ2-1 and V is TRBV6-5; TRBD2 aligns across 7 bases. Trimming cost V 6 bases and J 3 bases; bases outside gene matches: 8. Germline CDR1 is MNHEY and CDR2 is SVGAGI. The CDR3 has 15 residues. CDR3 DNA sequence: TGTGCCAGCAGCCGGTCTTCTAGCGGCTACAATGAGCAGTTCTTC. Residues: CASSRSSSGYNEQFF.

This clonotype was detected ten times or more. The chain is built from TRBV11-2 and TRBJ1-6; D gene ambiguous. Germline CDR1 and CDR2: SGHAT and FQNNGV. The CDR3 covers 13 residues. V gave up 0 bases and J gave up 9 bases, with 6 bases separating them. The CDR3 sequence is CASSLDPGSPLHF. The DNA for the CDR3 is TGTGCCAGCAGCTTAGATCCGGGTTCACCCCTCCACTTT.

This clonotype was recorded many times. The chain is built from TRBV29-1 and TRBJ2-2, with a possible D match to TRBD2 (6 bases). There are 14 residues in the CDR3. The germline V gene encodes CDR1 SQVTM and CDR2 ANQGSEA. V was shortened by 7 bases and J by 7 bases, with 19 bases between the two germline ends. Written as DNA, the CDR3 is TGCAGCGCCAAAACGTCCAGGGAGGTCGGGGAGCTGTTTTTT. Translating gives CSAKTSREVGELFF.

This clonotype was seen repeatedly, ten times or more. CDR3: CSAALAGGNEQFF. The CDR3 coding sequence is TGCAGCGCCGCTCTAGCGGGGGGTAATGAGCAGTTCTTC. The chain combines TRBV29-1 with TRBJ2-1; TRBD2 agrees at 11 bases. The V segment lost 7 bases and the J segment 7 bases; nucleotides outside the gene matches: 6. CDR3 size: 13 residues. Germline assignment: CDR1 SQVTM and CDR2 ANQGSEA.

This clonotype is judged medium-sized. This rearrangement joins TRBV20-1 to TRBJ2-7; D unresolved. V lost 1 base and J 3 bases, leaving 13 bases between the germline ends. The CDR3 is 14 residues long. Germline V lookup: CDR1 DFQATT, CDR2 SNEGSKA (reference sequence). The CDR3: CSARAPRQFYEQYF. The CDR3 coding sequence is TGCAGTGCTAGAGCCCCGAGGCAGTTCTACGAGCAGTACTTC.

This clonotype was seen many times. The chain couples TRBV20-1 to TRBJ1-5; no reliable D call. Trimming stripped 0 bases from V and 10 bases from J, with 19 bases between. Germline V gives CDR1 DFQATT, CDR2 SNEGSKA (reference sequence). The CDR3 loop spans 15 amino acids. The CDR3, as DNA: TGCAGTGCTAGAGATACGGCCGGGAACTATGATCCCCAGCATTTT. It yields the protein CSARDTAGNYDPQHF.

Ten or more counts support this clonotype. CDR3 region: CASSTLDRGRGDEQFF. For the CDR3, the DNA is TGTGCCAGCAGCACATTGGACAGGGGAAGGGGCGATGAGCAGTTCTTC. This chain uses TRBV5-5 with TRBJ2-1; 9 bases map to TRBD1. The trim removed 4 bases at V and 8 bases at J, leaving 13 bases unmatched. The CDR3 runs 16 residues. Per germline, CDR1 SGHKS and CDR2 YYEKEE (reference sequence).

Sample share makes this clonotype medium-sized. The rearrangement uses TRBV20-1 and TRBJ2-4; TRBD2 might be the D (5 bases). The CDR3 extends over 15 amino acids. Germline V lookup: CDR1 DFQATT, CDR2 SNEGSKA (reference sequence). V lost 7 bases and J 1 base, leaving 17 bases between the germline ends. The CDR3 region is CSGEHSPGAKNIQYF. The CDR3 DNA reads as TGCAGTGGGGAGCATTCCCCCGGGGCCAAAAACATTCAGTACTTC.

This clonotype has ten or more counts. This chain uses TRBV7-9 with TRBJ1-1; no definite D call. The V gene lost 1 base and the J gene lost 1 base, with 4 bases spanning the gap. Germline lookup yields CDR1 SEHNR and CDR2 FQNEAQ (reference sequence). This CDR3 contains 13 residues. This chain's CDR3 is CASSLEANTEAFF. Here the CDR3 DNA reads TGTGCCAGCAGCTTAGAAGCGAACACTGAAGCTTTCTTT.

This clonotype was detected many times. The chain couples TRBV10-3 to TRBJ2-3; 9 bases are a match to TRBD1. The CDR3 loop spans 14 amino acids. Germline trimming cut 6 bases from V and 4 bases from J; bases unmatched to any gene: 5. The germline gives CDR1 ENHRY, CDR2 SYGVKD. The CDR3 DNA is TGTGCCATCAGAGGTGGGACAGGGTCAGATACGCAGTATTTT. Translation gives CAIRGGTGSDTQYF.

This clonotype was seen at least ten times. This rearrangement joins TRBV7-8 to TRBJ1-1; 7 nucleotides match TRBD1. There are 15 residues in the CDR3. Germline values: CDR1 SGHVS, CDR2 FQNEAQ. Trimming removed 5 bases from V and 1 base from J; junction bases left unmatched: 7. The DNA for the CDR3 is TGTGCCAGCAGCGTAACAGGGGTGGGGAACACTGAAGCTTTCTTT. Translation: CASSVTGVGNTEAFF.

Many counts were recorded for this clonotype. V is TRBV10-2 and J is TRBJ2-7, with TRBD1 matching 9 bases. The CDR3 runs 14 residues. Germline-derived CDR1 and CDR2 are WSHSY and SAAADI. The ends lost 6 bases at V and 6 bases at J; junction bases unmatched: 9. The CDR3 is CASSPTGGTLEQYF. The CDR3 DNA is TGCGCCAGCAGCCCGACAGGGGGGACTCTCGAGCAGTACTTC.

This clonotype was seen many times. For the CDR3, the DNA is TGTGCCTGGAGTGTAAACGAGGCGGGGGGGCAGTTCTTC. Encoded protein: CAWSVNEAGGQFF. The chain couples TRBV30 to TRBJ2-1, with 8 bases fitting TRBD2. Germline CDR1 and CDR2: GTSNPN and SVGIG (reference sequence). There are 13 residues in the CDR3. The junction had 7 bases not matched to a gene; V was cut back by 0 bases and J by 12 bases.

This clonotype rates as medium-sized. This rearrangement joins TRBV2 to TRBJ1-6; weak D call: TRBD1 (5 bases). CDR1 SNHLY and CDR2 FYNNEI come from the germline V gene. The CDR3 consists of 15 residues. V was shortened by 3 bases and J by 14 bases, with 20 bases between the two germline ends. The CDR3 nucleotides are TGTGCCAGCAGTGATCAGGGCAGGGTTGGGGAGGCCCTCCACTTT. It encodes CASSDQGRVGEALHF.

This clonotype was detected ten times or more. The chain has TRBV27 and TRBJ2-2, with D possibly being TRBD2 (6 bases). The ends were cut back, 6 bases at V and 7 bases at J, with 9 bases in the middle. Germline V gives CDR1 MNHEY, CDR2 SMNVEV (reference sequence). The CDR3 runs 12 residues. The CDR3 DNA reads TGTGCCAGCAGACGGGGAGGCGGGGAGCTGTTTTTT. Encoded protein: CASRRGGGELFF.